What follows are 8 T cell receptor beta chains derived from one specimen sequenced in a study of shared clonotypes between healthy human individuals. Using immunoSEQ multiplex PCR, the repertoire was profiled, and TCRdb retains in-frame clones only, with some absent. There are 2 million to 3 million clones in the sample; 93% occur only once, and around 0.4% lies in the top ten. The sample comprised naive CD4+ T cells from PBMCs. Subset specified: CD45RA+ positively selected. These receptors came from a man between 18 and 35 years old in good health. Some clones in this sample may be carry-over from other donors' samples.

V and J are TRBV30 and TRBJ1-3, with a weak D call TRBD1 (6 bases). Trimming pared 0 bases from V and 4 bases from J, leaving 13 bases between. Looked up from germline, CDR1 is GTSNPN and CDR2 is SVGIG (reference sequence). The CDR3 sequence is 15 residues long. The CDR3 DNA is TGTGCCTGGAGTGTTGGGGGCCTAGGGGGAAACACCATATATTTT. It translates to CAWSVGGLGGNTIYF.

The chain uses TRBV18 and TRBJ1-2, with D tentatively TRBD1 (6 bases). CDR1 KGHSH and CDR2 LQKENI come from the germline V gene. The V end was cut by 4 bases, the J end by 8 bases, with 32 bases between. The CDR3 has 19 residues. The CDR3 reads CASSQRIPTDLRGGEGYTF. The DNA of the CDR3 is TGTGCCAGCTCACAACGAATACCTACCGACCTCAGGGGAGGGGAAGGCTACACCTTC.

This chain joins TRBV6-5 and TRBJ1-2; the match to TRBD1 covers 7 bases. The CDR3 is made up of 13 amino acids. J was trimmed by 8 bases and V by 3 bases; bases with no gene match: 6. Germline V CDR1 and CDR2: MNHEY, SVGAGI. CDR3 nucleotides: TGTGCCAGCAGTTATCAGGGGGTCGGCGGCTACACCTTC. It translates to CASSYQGVGGYTF.

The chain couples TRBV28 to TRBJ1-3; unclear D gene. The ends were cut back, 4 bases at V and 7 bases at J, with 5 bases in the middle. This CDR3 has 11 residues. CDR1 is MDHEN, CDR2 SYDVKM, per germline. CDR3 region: CASSSENTIYF. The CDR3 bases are TGTGCCAGCAGTTCAGAGAACACCATATATTTT.

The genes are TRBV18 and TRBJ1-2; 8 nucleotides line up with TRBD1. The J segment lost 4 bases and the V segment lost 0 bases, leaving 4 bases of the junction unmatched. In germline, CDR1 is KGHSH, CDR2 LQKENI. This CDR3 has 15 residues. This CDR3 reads CASSPPQGAAYGYTF. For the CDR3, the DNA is TGTGCCAGCTCACCACCCCAGGGGGCAGCCTATGGCTACACCTTC.

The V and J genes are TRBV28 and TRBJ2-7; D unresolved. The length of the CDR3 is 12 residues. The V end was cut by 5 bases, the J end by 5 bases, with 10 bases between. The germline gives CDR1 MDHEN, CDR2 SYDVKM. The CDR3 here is CASSPITNEQYF. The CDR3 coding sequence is TGTGCCAGCAGTCCAATTACCAACGAGCAGTACTTC. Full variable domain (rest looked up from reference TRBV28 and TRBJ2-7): DVKVTQSSRYLVKRTGEKVFLECVQDMDHENMFWYRQDPGLGLRLIYFSYDVKMKEKGDIPEGYSVSREKKERFSLILESASTNQTSMYLCASSPITNEQYFGPGTRLTVT.

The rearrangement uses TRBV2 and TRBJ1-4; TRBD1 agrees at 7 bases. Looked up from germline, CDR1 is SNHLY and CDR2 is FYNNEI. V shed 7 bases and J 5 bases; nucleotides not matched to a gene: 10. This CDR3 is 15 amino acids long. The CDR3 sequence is CASILETGWNEKLFF. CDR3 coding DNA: TGTGCCAGCATTCTCGAGACAGGGTGGAATGAAAAACTGTTTTTT. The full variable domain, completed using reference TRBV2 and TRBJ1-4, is EPEVTQTPSHQVTQMGQEVILRCVPISNHLYFYWYRQILGQKVEFLVSFYNNEISEKSEIFDDQFSVERPDGSNFTLKIRSTKLEDSAMYFCASILETGWNEKLFFGSGTQLSVL.

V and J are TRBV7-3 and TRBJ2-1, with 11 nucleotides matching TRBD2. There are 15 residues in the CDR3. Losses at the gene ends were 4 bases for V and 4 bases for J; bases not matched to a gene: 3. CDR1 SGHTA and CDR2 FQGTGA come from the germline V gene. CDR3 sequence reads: CASSWLAGGYNEQFF. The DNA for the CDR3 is TGTGCCAGCAGCTGGCTAGCGGGAGGATACAATGAGCAGTTCTTC.